The rows below give T cell receptor beta chains drawn from one sample of a study of regulatory T cells in long-lasting Graves disease. TCRdb redid the calling of the multiplex PCR reads with MiXCR, one entry per CDR3 protein. The sample has around 450,000 distinct CDR3 sequences; 20% to 25% are singletons. The starting material was peripheral blood mononuclear cells (PBMCs), obtained when the disease was refractory, from a patient treated with antithyroid drugs. Receptors originate from a female donor with Graves disease. Each CDR3 is given with its conserved first and last residue. D genes are given only for firm matches. Some rows have no size entry. The others give once, few or many, or a class for an expanded clone.

-,TRBV11-3,few,TRBJ2-5,TGTGCCAGCAGCCCCCTACTTGGGGAGAAAGGGTACCAAGAGACCCAGTACTTC,CASSPLLGEKGYQETQYF
-,TRBV28,many,TRBJ1-5,TGTGCCAGCAGTTTGGCAGGGGTTCAGCCCCAGCATTTT,CASSLAGVQPQHF
-,TRBV28,-,TRBJ2-3,TGTGCCAGCACCCTCACCGGGGGGCCAGATACGCAGTATTTT,CASTLTGGPDTQYF
TRBD1,TRBV12-3/TRBV12-4,-,TRBJ1-4,TGTGCCAGCAGCTCTGGGGACGACAGGGAACTGTTTTTT,CASSSGDDRELFF
-,TRBV6-2/TRBV6-3,-,TRBJ2-1,TGTGCCAGCAGTTACCGCATCGGGACTTCGCAGTTCTTC,CASSYRIGTSQFF
TRBD1,TRBV2,many,TRBJ1-4,TGTGCCAGCAGGGGCGAGACAGGGAGTGGAAAACTGTTTTTT,CASRGETGSGKLFF
-,TRBV6-5,few,TRBJ2-2,TGTGCCAGCAGTTACGGGGGGGGGGCTAACACCGGGGAGCTGTTTTTT,CASSYGGGANTGELFF
TRBD1,TRBV6-9,-,TRBJ1-2,TGTGCCAGCAGTTACGGGGCAGGGGGGAGCTATGGCTACACCTTC,CASSYGAGGSYGYTF
-,TRBV6-1,many,TRBJ1-5,TGTGCCACCCGAGATTGGACAGACACTCAGCCCCAGCATTTT,CATRDWTDTQPQHF
TRBD2,TRBV12-3/TRBV12-4,many,TRBJ2-7,TGTGCCAGCAGTCCCCGACTAGCTTACGAGCAGTACTTC,CASSPRLAYEQYF
-,TRBV28,many,TRBJ2-4,TGTGCCAGCAGTTTTATGCCGGGGCGAACCAAAAACATTCAGTACTTC,CASSFMPGRTKNIQYF
-,TRBV5-1,many,TRBJ2-2,TGCGCCAGCAGCTTACAGGGAGACGGGGAGCTGTTTTTT,CASSLQGDGELFF
-,TRBV2,many,TRBJ2-5,TGTGCCAGCAGAGGGGGTCTCCTTAGGGAGACCCAGTACTTC,CASRGGLLRETQYF
-,TRBV3-1,few,TRBJ1-4,TGTGCCAGCAGCCAAGATTTAGGGGGAAAACTGTTTTTT,CASSQDLGGKLFF
TRBD2,TRBV20-1,once,TRBJ2-3,TGCAGTGCTAGAGTAGGAGCTAGCGGGACCACAGATACGCAGTATTTT,CSARVGASGTTDTQYF
-,TRBV5-5,-,TRBJ1-4,TGTGCCAGCAGCTCTGGGGAGGCCAAGTATGAAAAACTGTTTTTT,CASSSGEAKYEKLFF
-,TRBV6-1,many,TRBJ1-1,TGTGCCAGCAGTGCTGGACGGGGGTCTAGGACTGAAGCTTTCTTT,CASSAGRGSRTEAFF
TRBD1,TRBV11-3,many,TRBJ1-4,TGTGCCAGCAGCTCGCTGAGGACAGGGAAGGGAAAACTGTTTTTT,CASSSLRTGKGKLFF
TRBD1,TRBV10-3,many,TRBJ2-7,TGTGCCATAGCTTCCCCGGGACAGGGGGAACACGAGCAGTACTTC,CAIASPGQGEHEQYF
TRBD1,TRBV3-1,-,TRBJ2-6,TGTGCCAGCAGCCTGCCCGGGACAGGGCCCTCTGGGGCCAACGTCCTGACTTTC,CASSLPGTGPSGANVLTF
-,TRBV27,-,TRBJ2-7,TGTGCCAGCAGTCAGGGGACAAGACTGGGTGAGCAGTACTTC,CASSQGTRLGEQYF
TRBD1,TRBV28,many,TRBJ1-2,TGTGCCAGCAGTCCGTCGGGACAGGACAACTATGGCTACACCTTC,CASSPSGQDNYGYTF
-,TRBV28,many,TRBJ2-7,TGTGCCAGCAGTTTGCCCTCTAGGACGCACGAGCAGTACTTC,CASSLPSRTHEQYF
TRBD1,TRBV28,-,TRBJ2-4,TGTGCCAGCAGTTTATTGGGACAGGGGATTGCCAAAAACATTCAGTACTTC,CASSLLGQGIAKNIQYF
-,TRBV7-3,-,TRBJ1-2,TGCGCCAGCAGCCAAGTAGAAGGGGTCGGCTACACCTTC,CASSQVEGVGYTF
-,TRBV7-8,-,TRBJ1-4,TGTGCCAGCACCGTGACCTCTGCAACTAATGAAAAACTGTTTTTT,CASTVTSATNEKLFF
-,TRBV28,many,TRBJ1-4,TGTGCCAGCACCCAGGGTAATGAAAAACTGTTTTTT,CASTQGNEKLFF
TRBD1,TRBV5-1,few,TRBJ1-5,TGCGCCAGCAGCTTGGAGGGACAGTTTAATCAGCCCCAGCATTTT,CASSLEGQFNQPQHF
-,TRBV6-5,many,TRBJ1-1,TGTGCCAGCAGTTACTCGAGGATGAACACTGAAGCTTTCTTT,CASSYSRMNTEAFF
TRBD2,TRBV5-1,many,TRBJ2-2,TGTGCCAGCAGTTTGACTAGCGGAAACACCGGGGAGCTGTTTTTT,CASSLTSGNTGELFF
TRBD2,TRBV6-1,many,TRBJ2-5,TGTGCCAGCAGTCCCCGAGAGACTAGCGGGAGAGAGACCCAGTACTTC,CASSPRETSGRETQYF
TRBD1,TRBV11-2,many,TRBJ2-5,TGTGCCAGCAGCTTAACCCCTACCGGGACAGGGGAAGAGACCCAGTACTTC,CASSLTPTGTGEETQYF
-,TRBV6-1,-,TRBJ2-3,TGTGCCAGCAGCCCCCCAAGGGGCACAGATACGCAGTATTTT,CASSPPRGTDTQYF
-,TRBV6-1,many,TRBJ1-5,TGTGCCAGCAGTCCCAAGTATGCCAGCAATCAGCCCCAGCATTTT,CASSPKYASNQPQHF
-,TRBV4-1,few,TRBJ1-6,TGCGCCAGCAGCCACCTGGCGGGGAATTCACCCCTCCACTTT,CASSHLAGNSPLHF
-,TRBV28,many,TRBJ1-5,TGTGCCAGCAGTTTAGACGGTCAGCCCCAGCATTTT,CASSLDGQPQHF
-,TRBV4-1,-,TRBJ1-4,TGCGCCAGCAGCCGTACAGGATATAATGCCGGGGAAAAACTGTTTTTT,CASSRTGYNAGEKLFF
-,TRBV11-2,-,TRBJ2-5,TGTGCCAGCAGCTTTAACCCGGGGCGGTCGAAAGAGACCCAGTACTTC,CASSFNPGRSKETQYF
-,TRBV7-3,many,TRBJ2-7,TGTGCCAGCAGCTTAGGTGAGGGTCTAACCTACGAGCAGTACTTC,CASSLGEGLTYEQYF
TRBD2,TRBV11-1,few,TRBJ2-5,TGTGCCAGCTCACCACGGGAGGCCCCAGCGGGGAGTTCGGAGACCCAGTACTTC,CASSPREAPAGSSETQYF